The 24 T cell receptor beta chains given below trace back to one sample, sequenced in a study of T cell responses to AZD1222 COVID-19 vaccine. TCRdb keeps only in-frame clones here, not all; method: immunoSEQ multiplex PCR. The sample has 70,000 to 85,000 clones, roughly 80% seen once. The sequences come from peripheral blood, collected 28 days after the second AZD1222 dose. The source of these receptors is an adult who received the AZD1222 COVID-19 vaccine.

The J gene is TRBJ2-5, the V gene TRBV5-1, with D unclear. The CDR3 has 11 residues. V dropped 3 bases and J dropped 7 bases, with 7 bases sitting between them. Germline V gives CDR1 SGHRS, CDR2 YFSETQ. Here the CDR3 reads CASSSEVTQYF. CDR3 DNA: TGCGCCAGCAGCTCTGAAGTGACCCAGTACTTC. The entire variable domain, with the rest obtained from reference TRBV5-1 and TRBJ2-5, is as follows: KAGVTQTPRYLIKTRGQQVTLSCSPISGHRSVSWYQQTPGQGLQFLFEYFSETQRNKGNFPGRFSGRQFSNSRSEMNVSTLELGDSALYLCASSSEVTQYFGPGTRLLVL.

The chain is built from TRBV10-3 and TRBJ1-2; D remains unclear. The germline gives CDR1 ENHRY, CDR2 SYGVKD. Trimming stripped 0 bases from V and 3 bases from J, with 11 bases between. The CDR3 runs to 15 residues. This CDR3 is CAISESPQSYYGYTF. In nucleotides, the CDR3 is TGTGCCATCAGTGAGTCTCCGCAGAGTTACTATGGCTACACCTTC.

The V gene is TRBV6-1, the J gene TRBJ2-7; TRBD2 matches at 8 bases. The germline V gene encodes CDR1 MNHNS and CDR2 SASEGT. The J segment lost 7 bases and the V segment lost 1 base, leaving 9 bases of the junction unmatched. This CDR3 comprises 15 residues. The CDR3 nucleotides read TGTGCCAGCAGTGAAGTCACGGGAGGGCCGCGTGAGCAGTACTTC. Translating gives CASSEVTGGPREQYF.

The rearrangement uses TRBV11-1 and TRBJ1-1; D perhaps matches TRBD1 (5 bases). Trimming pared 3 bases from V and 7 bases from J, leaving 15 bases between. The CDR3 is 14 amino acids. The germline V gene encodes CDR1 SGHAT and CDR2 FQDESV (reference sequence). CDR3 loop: CASSFLGQTIEAFF. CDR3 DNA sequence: TGTGCCAGCAGCTTCTTGGGGCAGACAATTGAAGCTTTCTTT.

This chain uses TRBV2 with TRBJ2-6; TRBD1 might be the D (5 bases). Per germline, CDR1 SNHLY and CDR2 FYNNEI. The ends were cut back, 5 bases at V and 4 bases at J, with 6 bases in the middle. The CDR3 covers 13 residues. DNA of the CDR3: TGTGCCAGCAGTAGGACAGGGGCCAACGTCCTGACTTTC. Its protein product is CASSRTGANVLTF.

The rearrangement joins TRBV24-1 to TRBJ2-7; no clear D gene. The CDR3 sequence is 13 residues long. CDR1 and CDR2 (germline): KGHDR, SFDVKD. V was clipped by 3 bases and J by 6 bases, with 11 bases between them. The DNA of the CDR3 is TGTGCCACCAGTGATGTTGGGTTCAGCGAGCAGTACTTC. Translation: CATSDVGFSEQYF.

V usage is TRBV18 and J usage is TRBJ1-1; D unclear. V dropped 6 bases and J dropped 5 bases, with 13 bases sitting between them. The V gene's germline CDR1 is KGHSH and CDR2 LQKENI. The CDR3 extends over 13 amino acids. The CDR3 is CASSPDGYTEAFF. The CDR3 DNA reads TGTGCCAGCTCGCCGGACGGGTATACTGAAGCTTTCTTT.

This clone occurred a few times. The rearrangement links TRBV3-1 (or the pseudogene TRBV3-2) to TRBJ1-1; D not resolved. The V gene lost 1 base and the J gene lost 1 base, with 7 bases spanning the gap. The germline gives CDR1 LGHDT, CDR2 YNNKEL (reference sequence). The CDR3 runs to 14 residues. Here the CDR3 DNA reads TGTGCCAGCAGCCAAGGTATCAGGAACACTGAAGCTTTCTTT. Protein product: CASSQGIRNTEAFF.

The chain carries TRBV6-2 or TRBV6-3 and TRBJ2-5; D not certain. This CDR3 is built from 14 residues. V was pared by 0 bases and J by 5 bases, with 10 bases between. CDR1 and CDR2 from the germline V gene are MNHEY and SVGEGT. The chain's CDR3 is CASSYSGTSETQYF. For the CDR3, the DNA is TGTGCCAGCAGTTACTCGGGTACGTCGGAGACCCAGTACTTC.

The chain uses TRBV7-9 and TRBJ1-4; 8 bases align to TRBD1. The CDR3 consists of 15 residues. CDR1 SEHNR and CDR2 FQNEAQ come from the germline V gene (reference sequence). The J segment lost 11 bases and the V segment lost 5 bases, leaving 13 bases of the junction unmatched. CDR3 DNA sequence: TGTGCCAGCAGCCCAGGGACAGGTCCGTTGATGAAACTGTTTTTT. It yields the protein CASSPGTGPLMKLFF. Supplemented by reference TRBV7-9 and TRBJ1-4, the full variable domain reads DTGVSQNPRHKITKRGQNVTFRCDPISEHNRLYWYRQTLGQGPEFLTYFQNEAQLEKSRLLSDRFSAERPKGSFSTLEIQRTEQGDSAMYLCASSPGTGPLMKLFFGSGTQLSVL.

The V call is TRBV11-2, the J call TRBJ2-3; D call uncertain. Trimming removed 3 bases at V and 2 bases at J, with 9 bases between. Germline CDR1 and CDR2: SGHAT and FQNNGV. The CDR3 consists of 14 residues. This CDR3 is CASSFLRNTDTQYF. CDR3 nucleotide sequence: TGTGCCAGCAGCTTTCTCCGGAACACAGATACGCAGTATTTT.

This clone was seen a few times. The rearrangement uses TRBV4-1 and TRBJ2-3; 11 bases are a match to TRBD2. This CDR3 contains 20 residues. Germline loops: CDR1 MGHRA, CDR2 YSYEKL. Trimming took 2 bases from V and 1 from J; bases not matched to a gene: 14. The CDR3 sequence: CASSQKGLPPGLAGTDTQYF. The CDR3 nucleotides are TGCGCCAGCAGCCAAAAGGGACTTCCCCCGGGACTAGCGGGCACAGATACGCAGTATTTT.

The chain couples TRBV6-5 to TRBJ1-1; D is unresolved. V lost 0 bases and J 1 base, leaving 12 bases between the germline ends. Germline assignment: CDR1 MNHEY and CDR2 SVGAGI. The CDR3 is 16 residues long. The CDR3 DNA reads TGTGCCAGCAGTTACTCCGTTCGGGCGGGGAACACTGAAGCTTTCTTT. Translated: CASSYSVRAGNTEAFF.

This chain's CDR3 is CASSFPWASGSTDTQYF. Here the CDR3 DNA reads TGTGCCAGCAGCTTCCCATGGGCTAGCGGCAGCACAGATACGCAGTATTTT. This sequence joins TRBV7-8 and TRBJ2-3, with 7 bases identical to TRBD2. CDR3 length: 17 amino acids. Germline CDR1 is SGHVS and CDR2 is FQNEAQ. Unmatched junction bases numbered 9, after V lost 3 bases and J lost 0 bases. Based on the CDR3 plus reference TRBV7-8 and TRBJ2-3, the full variable domain is GAGVSQSPRYKVAKRGQDVALRCDPISGHVSLFWYQQALGQGPEFLTYFQNEAQLDKSGLPSDRFFAERPEGSVSTLKIQRTQQEDSAVYLCASSFPWASGSTDTQYFGPGTRLTVL.

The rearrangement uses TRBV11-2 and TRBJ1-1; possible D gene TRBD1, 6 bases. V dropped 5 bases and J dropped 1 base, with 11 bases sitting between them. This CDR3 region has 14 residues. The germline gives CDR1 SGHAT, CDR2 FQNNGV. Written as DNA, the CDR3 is TGTGCCAGCAGCCCGGGACAACAGAACACTGAAGCTTTCTTT. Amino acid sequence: CASSPGQQNTEAFF.

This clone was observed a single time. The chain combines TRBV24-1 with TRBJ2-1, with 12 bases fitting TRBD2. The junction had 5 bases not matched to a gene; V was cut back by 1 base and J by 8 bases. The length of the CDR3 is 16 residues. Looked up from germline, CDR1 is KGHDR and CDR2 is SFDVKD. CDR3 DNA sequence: TGTGCCACCAGTGATTTCTCTAGCGGGAGGGTCCATGAGCAGTTCTTC. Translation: CATSDFSSGRVHEQFF.

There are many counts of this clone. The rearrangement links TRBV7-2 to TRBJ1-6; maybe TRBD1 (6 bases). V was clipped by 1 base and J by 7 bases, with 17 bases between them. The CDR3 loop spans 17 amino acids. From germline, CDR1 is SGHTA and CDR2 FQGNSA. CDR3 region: CASSLGPHRVANSPLHF. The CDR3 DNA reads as TGTGCCAGCAGCTTAGGCCCCCACAGGGTAGCCAATTCACCCCTCCACTTT.

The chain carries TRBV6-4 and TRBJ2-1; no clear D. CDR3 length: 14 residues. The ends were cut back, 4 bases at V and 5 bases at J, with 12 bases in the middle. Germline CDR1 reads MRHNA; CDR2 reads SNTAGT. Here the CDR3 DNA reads TGTGCCAGCAGTGCCTCACCCTGGGACAATGAGCAGTTCTTC. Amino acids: CASSASPWDNEQFF.

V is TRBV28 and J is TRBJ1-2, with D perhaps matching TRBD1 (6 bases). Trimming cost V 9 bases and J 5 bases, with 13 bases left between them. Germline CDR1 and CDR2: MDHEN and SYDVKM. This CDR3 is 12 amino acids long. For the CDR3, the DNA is TGTGCCAGTGAAAGTCAGGGGTATGGCTACACCTTC. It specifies CASESQGYGYTF.

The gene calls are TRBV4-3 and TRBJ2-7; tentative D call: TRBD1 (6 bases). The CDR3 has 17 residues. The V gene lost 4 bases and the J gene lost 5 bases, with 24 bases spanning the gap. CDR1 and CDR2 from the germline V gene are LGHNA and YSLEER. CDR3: CASSPYYGNRVRDEQYF. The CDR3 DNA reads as TGCGCCAGCAGCCCTTATTACGGGAACAGGGTGAGGGACGAGCAGTACTTC.

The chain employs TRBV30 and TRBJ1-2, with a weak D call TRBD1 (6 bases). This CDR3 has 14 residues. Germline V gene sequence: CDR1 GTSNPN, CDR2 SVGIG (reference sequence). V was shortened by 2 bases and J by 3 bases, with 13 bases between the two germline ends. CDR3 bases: TGTGCCTGGAGTTCTCCAGGGGAGGACTATGGCTACACCTTC. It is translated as CAWSSPGEDYGYTF.

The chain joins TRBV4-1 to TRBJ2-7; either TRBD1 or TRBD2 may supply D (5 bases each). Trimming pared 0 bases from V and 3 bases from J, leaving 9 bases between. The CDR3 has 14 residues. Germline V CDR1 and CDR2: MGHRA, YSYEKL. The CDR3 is CASSQDWGSYEQYF. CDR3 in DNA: TGCGCCAGCAGCCAAGATTGGGGGAGCTACGAGCAGTACTTC.

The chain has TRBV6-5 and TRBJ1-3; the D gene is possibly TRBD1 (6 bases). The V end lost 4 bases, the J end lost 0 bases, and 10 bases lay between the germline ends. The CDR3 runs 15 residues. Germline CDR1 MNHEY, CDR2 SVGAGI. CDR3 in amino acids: CASSSQGSSGNTIYF. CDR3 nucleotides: TGTGCCAGCAGTTCACAGGGCTCCTCTGGAAACACCATATATTTT.

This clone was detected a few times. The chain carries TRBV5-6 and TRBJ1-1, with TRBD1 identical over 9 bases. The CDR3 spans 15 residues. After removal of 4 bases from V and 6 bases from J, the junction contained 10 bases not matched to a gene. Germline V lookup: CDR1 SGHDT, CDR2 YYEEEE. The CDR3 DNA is TGTGCCAGCAGCAGCGGGACAGGGTTGCGGTCTGAAGCTTTCTTT. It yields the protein CASSSGTGLRSEAFF.